The clone carrying this T cell receptor (beta chain) was observed a single time. Its specificity is unknown. These data are taken from a study of cytomegalovirus exposure and HLA in healthy donors. Among the roughly 120 subjects of the validation cohort, separate from the approximately 670-subject first cohort, were the donors. General study results and limits: Reports showed the classifier diagnosing cytomegalovirus status with high specificity and sensitivity.

Some clones are missing from TCRdb's copy, which holds only in-frame ones; the method was immunoSEQ multiplex PCR. This table has some 100,000 clones, 70% to 90% appearing once. V was cut by 3 bases and J by 1 base, with 13 bases left in between. The germline gives CDR1 SGDLS, CDR2 YYNGEE. This CDR3 comprises 15 residues. V usage is TRBV9 and J usage is TRBJ1-1; the D gene is possibly TRBD1 (5 bases). This receptor was identified in a man younger than 35 in good health and CMV-seropositive. Sequencing was performed on PBMCs. DNA of the CDR3: TGTGCCAGCAGCGCCCCACGCGGGGGGAACACTGAAGCTTTCTTT. Encoded protein: CASSAPRGGNTEAFF. Supplemented by reference TRBV9 and TRBJ1-1, the full variable domain reads DSGVTQTPKHLITATGQRVTLRCSPRSGDLSVYWYQQSLDQGLQFLIQYYNGEERAKGNILERFSAQQFPDLHSELNLSSLELGDSALYFCASSAPRGGNTEAFFGQGTRLTVV.